The clone carrying this TCR beta chain was seen a single time. The sample belongs to a study of blood T cell repertoires in COVID-19. Data came from immunoSEQ multiplex PCR; TCRdb stores just in-frame clones and leaves some out. Of 250,000 to 350,000 clones listed, under 85% are singletons. This CDR3 has 15 residues. Germline CDR1 is MNHEY and CDR2 is SMNVEV (reference sequence). V was pared by 2 bases and J by 5 bases, with 15 bases between. The material sequenced was peripheral blood. The J gene is TRBJ1-1, the V gene TRBV27, with no clear D. The source is a human donor with COVID-19, enrolled during active disease. The donor label of this sample is uncertain. The CDR3 sequence: CASSLQPQGGTEAFF. For the CDR3, the DNA is TGTGCCAGCAGTTTACAGCCCCAAGGCGGGACTGAAGCTTTCTTT.